The 31 T cell receptor beta chains listed next were all sequenced from one sample in a study of blood T cell repertoires in COVID-19. Method: immunoSEQ multiplex PCR; TCRdb's copy keeps in-frame clones and lacks some. The table shows around 16,000 clones, with 82% occurring only once. Sequenced material: peripheral blood. The receptors derive from a man older than 75 with active or convalescent COVID-19.

The chain is built from TRBV28 and TRBJ2-7; TRBD2 matches 7 bases. V shed 6 bases and J 0 bases; nucleotides not matched to a gene: 5. The CDR3 sequence is 14 residues long. CDR1 and CDR2 from the germline V gene are MDHEN and SYDVKM. DNA of the CDR3: TGTGCCAGCAGAACGGGGGGACGCTCCTACGAGCAGTACTTC. This sequence encodes CASRTGGRSYEQYF.

The chain recombines TRBV5-4 with TRBJ2-7, with 7 bases fitting TRBD1. The CDR3 is 16 amino acids. The J segment lost 2 bases and the V segment lost 2 bases, leaving 10 bases of the junction unmatched. Germline-derived CDR1 and CDR2 are SGHNT and YYREEE (reference sequence). The CDR3 sequence is CASSLGFPGQTYEQYF. The CDR3 region has the DNA TGTGCCAGCAGCTTAGGGTTCCCGGGACAGACCTACGAGCAGTACTTC.

The chain has TRBV6-6 and TRBJ1-2; no clear D gene. V lost 7 bases to trimming and J lost 4 bases, with 13 bases between them. Germline assignment: CDR1 MNHNY and CDR2 SVGAGI (reference sequence). The CDR3 is 13 amino acids. The CDR3, as DNA: TGTGCCAGCAACATCGAGACTTTCTATGGCTACACCTTC. Its protein product is CASNIETFYGYTF.

The genes are TRBV4-2 and TRBJ2-2, with 8 bases aligning to TRBD1. Germline CDR1 reads LGHNA; CDR2 reads YNFKEQ. CDR3 length: 16 residues. V gave up 2 bases and J gave up 1 base; unmatched junction bases: 3. The CDR3 region is CASSQPGQGNTGELFF. The CDR3 DNA is TGTGCCAGCAGCCAACCCGGACAGGGGAACACCGGGGAGCTGTTTTTT.

The chain has TRBV24-1 and TRBJ2-5; 10 bases line up with TRBD2. The germline V gene encodes CDR1 KGHDR and CDR2 SFDVKD. V lost 2 bases to trimming and J lost 4 bases; unmatched junction nucleotides: 12. The CDR3 spans 18 residues. The chain's CDR3 is CATSDSASGGTGTETQYF. The DNA for the CDR3 is TGTGCCACCAGTGATTCGGCTAGCGGGGGCACCGGGACAGAGACCCAGTACTTC.

The chain recombines TRBV6-5 with TRBJ2-5; tentatively, D is TRBD2 (5 bases). V lost 7 bases and J lost 5, with 11 bases in between. CDR1 MNHEY and CDR2 SVGAGI come from the germline V gene. The CDR3 is 12 amino acids. The CDR3 region has the DNA TGTGCCAGCACTCTAGCATTGGAGACCCAGTACTTC. Amino acids: CASTLALETQYF.

DNA for the CDR3: TGTGCCAGCAGCCAAGAGCCCCCTGCGGCCTACGATGACACCGGGGAGCTGTTTTTT. This codes for CASSQEPPAAYDDTGELFF. This chain links TRBV3-1 (or the pseudogene TRBV3-2) with TRBJ2-2, with D hard to call. V dropped 0 bases and J dropped 3 bases, with 20 bases sitting between them. The CDR3 extends over 19 amino acids. Looked up from germline, CDR1 is LGHDT and CDR2 is YNNKEL (reference sequence).

The V and J genes are TRBV6-5 and TRBJ1-3; tentatively, D is TRBD1 (6 bases). Trimming took off 6 bases at V and 7 bases at J, with 19 bases between the two ends. CDR1 and CDR2 from the germline V gene are MNHEY and SVGAGI. The CDR3 covers 15 residues. Here the CDR3 reads CASSRLITGSNTIYF. DNA of the CDR3: TGTGCCAGCAGCCGACTTATAACAGGGTCTAACACCATATATTTT.

This clone was recorded only once. The chain carries TRBV5-4 and TRBJ1-1; 10 bases agree with TRBD1. The V gene's germline CDR1 is SGHNT and CDR2 YYREEE (reference sequence). The CDR3 contains 16 residues. The J segment lost 2 bases and the V segment lost 5 bases, leaving 9 bases of the junction unmatched. The CDR3, as DNA: TGTGCCAGCAGGGAAGGGACAGGGGTTTCTAACACTGAAGCTTTCTTT. Translating it yields CASREGTGVSNTEAFF.

The chain links TRBV13 to TRBJ1-1; weak D call: TRBD1 (5 bases). Trimming took 1 base from V and 5 from J, leaving 8 bases between them. The CDR3 consists of 13 residues. Germline V CDR1 and CDR2: PRHDT, FYEKMQ (reference sequence). The CDR3: CASSLVRGTEAFF. In DNA form, the CDR3 reads TGTGCCAGCAGCTTAGTTAGGGGAACTGAAGCTTTCTTT.

V and J are TRBV3-1 (or the pseudogene TRBV3-2) and TRBJ2-2, with D unclear. V lost 6 bases to trimming and J lost 1 base, with 3 bases between them. CDR1 LGHDT and CDR2 YNNKEL come from the germline V gene (reference sequence). This CDR3 is 12 amino acids long. The CDR3 reads CASRQNTGELFF. The CDR3 nucleotides read TGTGCCAGCAGACAGAACACCGGGGAGCTGTTTTTT.

The chain links TRBV25-1 to TRBJ2-3; 8 bases agree with TRBD2. J gave up 0 bases and V 1 base, and 6 bases lay outside the gene matches. The CDR3 extends over 17 amino acids. Germline lookup yields CDR1 MGHDK and CDR2 SYGVNS. CDR3 residues: CASSELGRGESTDTQYF. The CDR3 DNA reads as TGTGCCAGCAGTGAATTGGGGCGGGGGGAAAGCACAGATACGCAGTATTTT.

V gene TRBV9 combines with J gene TRBJ2-3, with 10 bases matching TRBD2. CDR3 length equals 15 residues. V dropped 3 bases and J dropped 7; count of bases not matched to a gene: 8. Germline CDR1 is SGDLS and CDR2 is YYNGEE. CDR3 sequence reads: CASSGSGGVSYTQYF. CDR3 nucleotide sequence: TGTGCCAGCAGCGGAAGCGGGGGGGTTTCATATACGCAGTATTTT.

The genes are TRBV3-1 (or the pseudogene TRBV3-2) and TRBJ1-4, with D perhaps TRBD1 (5 bases). Trimming removed 0 bases at V and 16 bases at J, with 9 bases between. CDR1 and CDR2 (germline): LGHDT, YNNKEL (reference sequence). The CDR3 spans 11 residues. CDR3 residues: CASSQEGLEFF. CDR3 sequence (DNA): TGTGCCAGCAGCCAAGAGGGACTGGAGTTTTTT.

The chain joins TRBV19 to TRBJ1-1; D is perhaps TRBD1 (5 bases). The CDR3 consists of 14 residues. Trimming took 7 bases from V and 0 from J, leaving 12 bases between them. CDR1 and CDR2 (germline): LNHDA, SQIVND (reference sequence). The CDR3 DNA sequence: TGTGCCAGTACCCAGGGATCGGTGAACACTGAAGCTTTCTTT. Encoded protein: CASTQGSVNTEAFF.

CDR3 bases: TGTGCCAGTCGCAGTCAGAATAGCAATCAGCCCCAGCATTTT. It yields the protein CASRSQNSNQPQHF. The rearrangement uses TRBV18 and TRBJ1-5, with D hard to call. V was cut by 9 bases and J by 0 bases, with 12 bases left in between. This CDR3 has 14 amino acids. Germline CDR1 reads KGHSH; CDR2 reads LQKENI.

The V call is TRBV25-1, the J call TRBJ2-5; no clear D gene. The V end was cut by 3 bases, the J end by 2 bases, with 10 bases between. Per the germline V gene, CDR1 is MGHDK and CDR2 is SYGVNS. This CDR3 has 14 residues. CDR3 residues: CASSESVRQETQYF. CDR3 nucleotides: TGTGCCAGCAGTGAGTCGGTCCGACAAGAGACCCAGTACTTC.

This clone is a singleton in its sample. The rearrangement uses TRBV2 and TRBJ2-1, with a possible D match to TRBD1 (6 bases). V was trimmed by 7 bases and J by 4 bases, leaving 14 bases between them. The CDR3 loop spans 14 amino acids. Per the germline V gene, CDR1 is SNHLY and CDR2 is FYNNEI. The CDR3 protein is CASNGGTTYNEQFF. CDR3 bases: TGTGCCAGCAACGGTGGGACAACATACAATGAGCAGTTCTTC.

The chain recombines TRBV7-2 with TRBJ1-5; D is possibly TRBD1 (6 bases). The CDR3 is 14 amino acids. The V and J ends lost 7 bases and 3 bases respectively, with 13 bases between them. The germline V gene encodes CDR1 SGHTA and CDR2 FQGNSA. This CDR3 is CASTQDRSNQPQHF. CDR3 in DNA: TGTGCCAGCACCCAGGACAGATCCAATCAGCCCCAGCATTTT. Drawing the rest from reference TRBV7-2 and TRBJ1-5, the complete variable domain is GAGVSQSPSNKVTEKGKDVELRCDPISGHTALYWYRQSLGQGLEFLIYFQGNSAPDKSGLPSDRFSAERTGGSVSTLTIQRTQQEDSAVYLCASTQDRSNQPQHFGDGTRLSIL.

The chain combines TRBV6-5 with TRBJ1-6; D is unclear. The CDR3 totals 14 residues. Trimming removed 4 bases at V and 7 bases at J, with 11 bases between. Germline V gene data show CDR1 as MNHEY and CDR2 as SVGAGI. CDR3 sequence reads: CASSLDTGNSPLHF. The CDR3 region has the DNA TGTGCCAGCAGTTTAGATACGGGGAATTCACCCCTCCACTTT.

The J gene is TRBJ2-7, the V gene TRBV6-2 or TRBV6-3; TRBD2 matches at 7 bases. V was pared by 6 bases and J by 3 bases, with 2 bases of the junction left unmatched. The CDR3 sequence is 12 residues long. The V gene's germline CDR1 is MNHEY and CDR2 SVGEGT. The CDR3 spells CASSGGYYEQYF. In nucleotides, the CDR3 is TGTGCCAGCAGCGGGGGGTACTACGAGCAGTACTTC.

This rearrangement joins TRBV5-1 to TRBJ2-7; a weak D match, TRBD1 (6 bases). The V end lost 1 base, the J end lost 4 bases, and 21 bases lay between the germline ends. The length of the CDR3 is 17 residues. Germline loops: CDR1 SGHRS, CDR2 YFSETQ. CDR3 bases: TGCGCCAGCAGCTTGAACTCGGCTGCACAGGGTTCTTACGAGCAGTACTTC. Its translation: CASSLNSAAQGSYEQYF.

This clone was observed once. The rearrangement links TRBV19 to TRBJ2-1, with TRBD2 as a possible D gene (6 bases). The CDR3 consists of 13 residues. Germline assignment: CDR1 LNHDA and CDR2 SQIVND (reference sequence). With 1 base removed from V and 8 bases from J, the gap between germline ends came to 9 bases. The CDR3 here is CASSIGRGDEQFF. CDR3 sequence (DNA): TGTGCCAGTAGTATAGGGAGGGGCGATGAGCAGTTCTTC.

The chain is built from TRBV7-9 and TRBJ1-1; D might be TRBD1 (6 bases). Germline V gives CDR1 SEHNR, CDR2 FQNEAQ (reference sequence). There are 18 residues in the CDR3. Trimming removed 2 bases from V and 1 base from J, with 20 bases in between. The CDR3 is CASSLNRANPGQNTEAFF. Here the CDR3 DNA reads TGTGCCAGCAGCTTAAACAGGGCCAACCCGGGACAGAACACTGAAGCTTTCTTT.

The J gene is TRBJ1-5, the V gene TRBV19, with TRBD1 matching 8 bases. CDR1 and CDR2 from the germline V gene are LNHDA and SQIVND (reference sequence). J gave up 6 bases and V 4 bases, and 11 bases lay outside the gene matches. This CDR3 region has 16 residues. CDR3 protein: CASSTPTGGLSQPQHF. Written as DNA, the CDR3 is TGTGCCAGTAGTACCCCTACAGGGGGTCTCAGTCAGCCCCAGCATTTT.

The CDR3: CASTRLGGGADTQYF. The CDR3 nucleotides read TGTGCCAGCACCCGGCTAGGAGGGGGGGCAGATACGCAGTATTTT. The chain employs TRBV2 and TRBJ2-3; D might be TRBD2 (7 bases). The CDR3 is made up of 15 amino acids. The germline V gene encodes CDR1 SNHLY and CDR2 FYNNEI. V was clipped by 7 bases and J by 4 bases, with 18 bases between them.

The chain couples TRBV6-7 to TRBJ2-3; 7 nucleotides line up with TRBD2. TRBV6-7 is treated as an ORF (open reading frame) with a function not yet certain. The V gene end was trimmed by 10 bases and the J gene end by 0 bases; junction bases not matched to a gene: 13. The CDR3 consists of 16 residues. CDR3 sequence reads: CAINRDYPASTDTQYF. Written as DNA, the CDR3 is TGTGCCATAAACCGGGACTATCCTGCTAGCACAGATACGCAGTATTTT.

This clone was detected only once. V gene TRBV3-1 (or the pseudogene TRBV3-2) combines with J gene TRBJ1-2; D gene unclear. The CDR3 sequence is 14 residues long. Trimming removed 0 bases at V and 7 bases at J, with 12 bases between. CDR1 and CDR2 (germline): LGHDT, YNNKEL (reference sequence). The CDR3 reads CASSQDSGFTGYTF. CDR3 sequence (DNA): TGTGCCAGCAGCCAAGATTCGGGGTTTACTGGCTACACCTTC.

The chain employs TRBV5-6 and TRBJ2-3, with 7 bases lining up with TRBD2. CDR3 length: 15 residues. Per germline, CDR1 SGHDT and CDR2 YYEEEE. With V trimmed by 1 base and J by 7 bases, 9 bases remained unmatched. CDR3: CASSLIGGGINTQYF. DNA of the CDR3: TGTGCCAGCAGCTTGATAGGCGGGGGAATCAATACGCAGTATTTT.

This chain uses TRBV11-2 with TRBJ1-1, with unresolved D. CDR3 length equals 15 residues. Germline assignment: CDR1 SGHAT and CDR2 FQNNGV. V was shortened by 3 bases and J by 5 bases, with 16 bases between the two germline ends. The CDR3 DNA reads as TGTGCCAGCAGCTTCGGCTTTGAGGGATGGACTGAAGCTTTCTTT. It encodes CASSFGFEGWTEAFF.

This chain links TRBV6-4 with TRBJ2-7, with TRBD2 matching over 14 bases. V was clipped by 7 bases and J by 0 bases; unmatched bases: 8. Germline CDR1 and CDR2: MRHNA and SNTAGT. The CDR3 totals 17 residues. CDR3 residues: CASKGTSGGLSSYEQYF. CDR3 DNA: TGTGCCAGCAAGGGGACTAGCGGGGGATTAAGCTCCTACGAGCAGTACTTC.